Detailed here is one TCR beta chain. What it binds is not known. Sequenced material consisted of expressed TCRB transcripts (all of the isolated RNA was reverse transcribed). The study obtained an average of about 1.01 million reads from stem cell-like memory T cell samples. TCRdb's copy holds only in-frame clones and misses some; the assay was immunoSEQ multiplex PCR. Of more than 20,000 clones listed, about 45% were seen once; the top ten hold 0.3%. Via the markers CD45RO/CCR7/CD25/CD127/CD95/CD27, stem cell-like memory, regulatory, central memory and naive CD4+ cells were sorted. Purities in excess of 95% were seen in all sorted populations. This sample is part of a study of beta chain features in type 1 diabetes. The study, taken as a whole, reports: Possible PCR preference for shorter templates applied equally to patients and controls. Across all four CD4+ subsets, people with type 1 diabetes showed modestly shorter TCRB CDR3s.

Specimen: stem cell memory CD4+ T cells from blood. The receptor was derived from a man under 40 with type 1 diabetes.

The CDR3 reads CASSTGTGTTDTQYF. DNA of the CDR3: TGTGCCAGCAGCACAGGGACAGGGACTACAGATACGCAGTATTTT. The J gene is TRBJ2-3, the V gene TRBV9; TRBD1 agrees at 9 bases. Germline-derived CDR1 and CDR2 are SGDLS and YYNGEE. V lost 4 bases, J lost 3 bases, and 6 bases stayed unmatched. The CDR3 spans 15 residues. Drawing the rest from reference TRBV9 and TRBJ2-3, the complete variable domain is DSGVTQTPKHLITATGQRVTLRCSPRSGDLSVYWYQQSLDQGLQFLIQYYNGEERAKGNILERFSAQQFPDLHSELNLSSLELGDSALYFCASSTGTGTTDTQYFGPGTRLTVL.